The sequence of this T cell receptor beta chain was determined in a study of T cells in Graves' hyperthyroidism and ophthalmopathy. As to this clonotype: Its antigen is unknown. This could be a read error, since a much larger clone is one nucleotide away.

Study-wide points: Ophthalmopathy was told apart from stable hyperthyroidism by a 13 V-J model.

With 2 bases clipped from V and 10 bases from J, the junction kept 7 bases outside the gene matches. This CDR3 is built from 14 residues. The V gene's germline CDR1 is SGHTA and CDR2 FQGNSA. The source material, RNA transcripts, was used to amplify TCR beta CDR3 regions. An initial round of RT-PCR targeting the TCR CDR3 relied on the HTBI primer set. Each CDR3 protein is one row after TCRdb ran MiXCR on the multiplex PCR reads. The sample records fewer than 750,000 distinct CDR3 sequences, 35% to 55% being singletons. Hyperthyroidism, newly diagnosed and lasting under 2 months, affected patients aged 18 to 65. A patient was excluded if there was uncontrolled infection, other autoimmune disease, pregnancy or lactation.

The chain links TRBV7-2 to TRBJ1-4; 7 bases match TRBD1. The specimen was peripheral blood or thyroid tissue (not recorded which). This sequence originates from a woman younger than 35 with Graves' hyperthyroidism. For the CDR3, the DNA is TGTGCCAGCAGCTTATTAAGGGCAGGGGGAAAACTGTTTTTT. This sequence encodes CASSLLRAGGKLFF.